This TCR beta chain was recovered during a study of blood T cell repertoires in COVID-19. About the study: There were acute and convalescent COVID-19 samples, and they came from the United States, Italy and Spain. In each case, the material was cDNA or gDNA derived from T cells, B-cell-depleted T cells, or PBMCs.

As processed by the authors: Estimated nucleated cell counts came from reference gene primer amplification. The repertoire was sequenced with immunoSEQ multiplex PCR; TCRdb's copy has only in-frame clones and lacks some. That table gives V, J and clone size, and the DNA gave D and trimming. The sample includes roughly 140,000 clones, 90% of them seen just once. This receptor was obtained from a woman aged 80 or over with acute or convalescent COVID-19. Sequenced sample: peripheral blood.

The CDR3 loop reads CSVADRQNTEAFF. The CDR3 region has the DNA TGCAGCGTTGCCGACAGACAGAACACTGAAGCTTTCTTT. The J gene is TRBJ1-1, the V gene TRBV29-1; possible D gene TRBD1, 5 bases. Germline CDR1 and CDR2: SQVTM and ANQGSEA. CDR3 length equals 13 residues. V gave up 4 bases and J gave up 1 base, with 10 bases separating them.